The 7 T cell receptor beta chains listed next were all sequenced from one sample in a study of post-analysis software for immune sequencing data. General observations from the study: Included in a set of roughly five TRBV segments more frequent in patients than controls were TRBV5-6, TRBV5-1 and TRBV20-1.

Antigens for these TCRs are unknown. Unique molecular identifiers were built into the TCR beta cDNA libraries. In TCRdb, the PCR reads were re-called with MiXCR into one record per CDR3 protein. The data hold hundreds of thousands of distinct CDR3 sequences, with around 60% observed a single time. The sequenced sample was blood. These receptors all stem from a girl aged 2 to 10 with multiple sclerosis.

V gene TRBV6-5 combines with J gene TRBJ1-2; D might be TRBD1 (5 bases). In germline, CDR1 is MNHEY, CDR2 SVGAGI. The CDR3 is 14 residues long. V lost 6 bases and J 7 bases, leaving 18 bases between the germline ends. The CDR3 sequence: CASRARGGDRGYTF. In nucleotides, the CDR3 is TGTGCCAGCAGAGCAAGGGGAGGGGATCGTGGCTACACCTTC.

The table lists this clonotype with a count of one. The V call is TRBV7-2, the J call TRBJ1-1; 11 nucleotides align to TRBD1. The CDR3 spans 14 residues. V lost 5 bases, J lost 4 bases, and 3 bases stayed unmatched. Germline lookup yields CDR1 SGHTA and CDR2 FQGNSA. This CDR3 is CASSKDRGRTEAFF. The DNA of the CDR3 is TGTGCCAGCAGCAAGGACAGGGGGCGCACTGAAGCTTTCTTT.

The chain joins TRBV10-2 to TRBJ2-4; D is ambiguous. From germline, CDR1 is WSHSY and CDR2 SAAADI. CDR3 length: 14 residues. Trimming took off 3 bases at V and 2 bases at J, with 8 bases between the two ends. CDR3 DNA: TGCGCCAGCAGTGACCCTTACACCAAAAACATTCAGTACTTC. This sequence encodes CASSDPYTKNIQYF.

CDR3 in amino acids: CAISEPVGTDTQYF. Here the CDR3 DNA reads TGTGCCATCAGTGAACCGGTTGGCACAGATACGCAGTATTTT. V usage is TRBV10-3 and J usage is TRBJ2-3; D is unresolved. This CDR3 has 14 residues. From germline, CDR1 is ENHRY and CDR2 SYGVKD. Trimming removed 3 bases from V and 1 base from J, with 8 bases in between.

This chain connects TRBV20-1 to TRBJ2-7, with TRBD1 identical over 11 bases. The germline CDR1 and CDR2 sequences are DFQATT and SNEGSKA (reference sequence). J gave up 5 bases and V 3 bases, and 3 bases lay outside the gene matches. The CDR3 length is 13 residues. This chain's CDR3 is CSASGQGADEQYF. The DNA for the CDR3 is TGCAGTGCTAGCGGACAGGGGGCTGACGAGCAGTACTTC.

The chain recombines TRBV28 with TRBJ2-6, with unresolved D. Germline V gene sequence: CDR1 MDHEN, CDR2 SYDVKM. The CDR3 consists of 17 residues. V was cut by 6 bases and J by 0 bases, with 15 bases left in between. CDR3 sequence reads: CASRPQDGTSGANVLTF. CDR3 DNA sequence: TGTGCCAGCAGACCTCAGGACGGTACCTCTGGGGCCAACGTCCTGACTTTC. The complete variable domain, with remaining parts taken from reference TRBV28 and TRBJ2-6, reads DVKVTQSSRYLVKRTGEKVFLECVQDMDHENMFWYRQDPGLGLRLIYFSYDVKMKEKGDIPEGYSVSREKKERFSLILESASTNQTSMYLCASRPQDGTSGANVLTFGAGSRLTVL.

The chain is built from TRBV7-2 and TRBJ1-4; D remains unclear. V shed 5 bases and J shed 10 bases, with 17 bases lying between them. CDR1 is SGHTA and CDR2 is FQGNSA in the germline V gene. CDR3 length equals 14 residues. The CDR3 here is CASSTALTRGKLFF. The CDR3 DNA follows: TGTGCCAGCAGCACCGCCCTAACGCGGGGAAAACTGTTTTTT.